The present TCR beta chain was sequenced within a study of blood T cell repertoires in COVID-19. On the study more broadly: Whether acute or convalescent, the COVID-19 samples came from the United States, Italy and Spain. T cells, B-cell-depleted T cells, or PBMCs provided the cDNA or gDNA that served as material.

Methods used by the authors: Estimates of nucleated cell counts were drawn from the amplification of reference gene primers. Profiled with immunoSEQ multiplex PCR; TCRdb holds only in-frame clones, not every one. That table furnishes V, J and clone size, whereas the DNA furnished D and trimming. Found here are some 110,000 clones, around nine tenths of them singletons; the top ten hold approximately 4.7%. This CDR3 spans 17 amino acids. After removal of 2 bases from V and 4 bases from J, the junction contained 10 bases not matched to a gene. Germline V gives CDR1 SEHNR, CDR2 FQNEAQ (reference sequence).

The TCR was taken from a man aged 35-49 years with acute or convalescent COVID-19. The chain couples TRBV7-9 to TRBJ1-5, with 8 bases identical to TRBD1. The sequenced sample consisted of peripheral blood. The CDR3 sequence: CASSLWTGHIINQPQHF. DNA of the CDR3: TGTGCCAGCAGCTTATGGACAGGGCACATAATAAATCAGCCCCAGCATTTT.